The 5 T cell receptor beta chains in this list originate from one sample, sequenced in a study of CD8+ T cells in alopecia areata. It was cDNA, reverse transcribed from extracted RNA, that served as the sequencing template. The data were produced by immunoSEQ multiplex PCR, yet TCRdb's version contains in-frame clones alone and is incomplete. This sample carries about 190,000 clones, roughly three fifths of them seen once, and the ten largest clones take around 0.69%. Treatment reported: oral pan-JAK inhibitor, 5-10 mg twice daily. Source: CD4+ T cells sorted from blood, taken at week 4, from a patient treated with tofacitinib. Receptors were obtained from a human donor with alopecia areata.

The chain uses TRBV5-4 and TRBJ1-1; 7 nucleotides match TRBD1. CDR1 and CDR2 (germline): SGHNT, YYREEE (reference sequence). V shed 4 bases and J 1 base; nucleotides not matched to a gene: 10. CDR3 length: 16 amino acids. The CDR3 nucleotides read TGTGCCAGCAGCCCCAGGGAGGGGGCTAGGAACACTGAAGCTTTCTTT. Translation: CASSPREGARNTEAFF.

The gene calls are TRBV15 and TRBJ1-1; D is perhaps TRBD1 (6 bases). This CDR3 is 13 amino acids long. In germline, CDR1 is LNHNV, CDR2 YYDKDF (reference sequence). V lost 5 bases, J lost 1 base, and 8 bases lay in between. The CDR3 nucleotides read TGTGCCACCAGCGGACAGCGGAACACTGAAGCTTTCTTT. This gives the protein CATSGQRNTEAFF. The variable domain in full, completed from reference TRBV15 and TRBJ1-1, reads DAMVIQNPRYQVTQFGKPVTLSCSQTLNHNVMYWYQQKSSQAPKLLFHYYDKDFNNEADTPDNFQSRRPNTSFCFLDIRSPGLGDTAMYLCATSGQRNTEAFFGQGTRLTVV.

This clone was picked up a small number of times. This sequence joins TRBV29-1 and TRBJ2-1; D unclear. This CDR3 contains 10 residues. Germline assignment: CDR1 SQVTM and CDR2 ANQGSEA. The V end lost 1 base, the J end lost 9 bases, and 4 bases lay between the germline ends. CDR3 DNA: TGCAGCGTTGAAGTCCGTGAGCAGTTCTTC. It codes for CSVEVREQFF.

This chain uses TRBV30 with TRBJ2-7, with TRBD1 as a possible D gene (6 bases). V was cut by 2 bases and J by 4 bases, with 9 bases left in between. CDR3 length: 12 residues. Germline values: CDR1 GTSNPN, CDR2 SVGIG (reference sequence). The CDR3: CAWSPTGYEQYF. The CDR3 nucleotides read TGTGCCTGGAGTCCTACAGGGTACGAGCAGTACTTC.

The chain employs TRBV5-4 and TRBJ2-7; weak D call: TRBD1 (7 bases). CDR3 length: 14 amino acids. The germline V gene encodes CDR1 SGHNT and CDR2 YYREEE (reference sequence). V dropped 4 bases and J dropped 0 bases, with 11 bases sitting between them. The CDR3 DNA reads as TGTGCCAGCAGCCGCGGGACAGTCTCCTACGAGCAGTACTTC. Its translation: CASSRGTVSYEQYF.